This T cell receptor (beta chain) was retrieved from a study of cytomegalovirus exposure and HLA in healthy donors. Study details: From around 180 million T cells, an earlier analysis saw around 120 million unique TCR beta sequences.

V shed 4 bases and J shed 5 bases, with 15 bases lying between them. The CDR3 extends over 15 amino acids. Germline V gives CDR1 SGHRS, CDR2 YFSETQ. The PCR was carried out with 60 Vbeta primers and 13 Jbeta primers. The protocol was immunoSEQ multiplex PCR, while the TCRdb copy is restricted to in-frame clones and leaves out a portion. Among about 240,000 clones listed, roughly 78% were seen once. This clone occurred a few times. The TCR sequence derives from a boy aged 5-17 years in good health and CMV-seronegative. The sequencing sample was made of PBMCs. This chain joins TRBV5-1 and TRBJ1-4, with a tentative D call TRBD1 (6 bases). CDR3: CASSTSTGINEKLFF. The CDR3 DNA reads TGCGCCAGCAGCACCAGTACAGGGATCAATGAAAAACTGTTTTTT.